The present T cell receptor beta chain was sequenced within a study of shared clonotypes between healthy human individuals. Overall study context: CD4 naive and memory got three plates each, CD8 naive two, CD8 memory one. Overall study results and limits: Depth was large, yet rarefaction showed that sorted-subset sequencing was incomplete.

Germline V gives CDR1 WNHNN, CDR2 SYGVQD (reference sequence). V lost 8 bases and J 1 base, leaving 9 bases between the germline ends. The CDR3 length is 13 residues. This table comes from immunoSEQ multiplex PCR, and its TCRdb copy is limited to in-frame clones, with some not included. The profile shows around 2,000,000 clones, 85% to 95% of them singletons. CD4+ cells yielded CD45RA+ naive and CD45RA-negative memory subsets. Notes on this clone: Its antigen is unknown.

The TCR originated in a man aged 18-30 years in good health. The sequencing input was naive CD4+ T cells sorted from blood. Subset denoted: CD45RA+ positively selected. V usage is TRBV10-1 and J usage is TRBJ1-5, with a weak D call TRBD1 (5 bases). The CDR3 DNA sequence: TGCGCCAGCGGGGGTGTAAGCAATCAGCCCCAGCATTTT. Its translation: CASGGVSNQPQHF.